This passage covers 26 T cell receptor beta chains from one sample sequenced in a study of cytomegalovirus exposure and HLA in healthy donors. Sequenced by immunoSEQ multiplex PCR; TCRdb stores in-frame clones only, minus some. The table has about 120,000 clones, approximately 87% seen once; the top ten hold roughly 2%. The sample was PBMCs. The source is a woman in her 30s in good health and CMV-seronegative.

CDR3 loop: CASSLDWGAGELFF. For the CDR3, the DNA is TGCGCCAGCAGCTTGGATTGGGGGGCCGGGGAGCTGTTTTTT. The gene calls are TRBV5-1 and TRBJ2-2, with D possibly matching TRBD2 (6 bases). The CDR3 is 14 residues long. CDR1 and CDR2 (germline): SGHRS, YFSETQ. Trimming took off 0 bases at V and 6 bases at J, with 9 bases between the two ends.

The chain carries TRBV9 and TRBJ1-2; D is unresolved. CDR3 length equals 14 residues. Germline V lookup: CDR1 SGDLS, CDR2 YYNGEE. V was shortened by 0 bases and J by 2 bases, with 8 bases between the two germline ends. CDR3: CASSVALRNYGYTF. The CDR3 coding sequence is TGTGCCAGCAGCGTAGCTTTGAGAAACTATGGCTACACCTTC.

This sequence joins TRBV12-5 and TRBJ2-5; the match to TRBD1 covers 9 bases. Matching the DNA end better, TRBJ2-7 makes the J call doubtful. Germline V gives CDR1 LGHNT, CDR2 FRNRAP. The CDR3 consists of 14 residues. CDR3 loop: CASGPGQGTYEQYF. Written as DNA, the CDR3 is TGTGCTAGTGGACCGGGACAGGGTACCTACGAGCAGTACTTC.

CDR3 in DNA: TGTGCCAGCAGTTTATCGGACAGGCGCGAGCAGTACTTC. Translation gives CASSLSDRREQYF. V usage is TRBV27 and J usage is TRBJ2-7; TRBD1 matches at 7 bases. V lost 0 bases and J lost 6; bases outside the gene matches: 2. Germline CDR1 MNHEY, CDR2 SMNVEV (reference sequence). CDR3 length: 13 amino acids.

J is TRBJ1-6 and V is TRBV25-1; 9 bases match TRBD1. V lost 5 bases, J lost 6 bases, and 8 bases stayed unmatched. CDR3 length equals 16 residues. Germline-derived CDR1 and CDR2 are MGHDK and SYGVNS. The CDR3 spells CASSKTTGGGNSPLHF. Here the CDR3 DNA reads TGTGCCAGCAGTAAGACGACAGGGGGAGGTAATTCACCCCTCCACTTT.

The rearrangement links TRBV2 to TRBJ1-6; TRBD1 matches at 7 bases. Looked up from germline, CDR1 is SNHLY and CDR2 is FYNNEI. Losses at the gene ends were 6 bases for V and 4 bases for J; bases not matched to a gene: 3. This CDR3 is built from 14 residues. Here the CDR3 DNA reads TGTGCCAGCAGCTCGGGACAGTATAATTCACCCCTCCACTTT. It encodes CASSSGQYNSPLHF.

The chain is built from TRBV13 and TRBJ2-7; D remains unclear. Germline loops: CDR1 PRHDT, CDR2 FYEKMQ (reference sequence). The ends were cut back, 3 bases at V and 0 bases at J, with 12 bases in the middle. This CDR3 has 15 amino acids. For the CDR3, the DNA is TGTGCCAGCAGCTTCACGTTCACGAGCTCCTACGAGCAGTACTTC. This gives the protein CASSFTFTSSYEQYF.

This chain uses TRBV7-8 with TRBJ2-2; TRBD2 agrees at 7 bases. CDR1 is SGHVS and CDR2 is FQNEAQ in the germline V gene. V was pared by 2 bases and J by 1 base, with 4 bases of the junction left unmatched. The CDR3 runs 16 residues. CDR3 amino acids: CASSLMGGGNTGELFF. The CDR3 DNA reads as TGTGCCAGCAGCTTAATGGGCGGGGGGAACACCGGGGAGCTGTTTTTT.

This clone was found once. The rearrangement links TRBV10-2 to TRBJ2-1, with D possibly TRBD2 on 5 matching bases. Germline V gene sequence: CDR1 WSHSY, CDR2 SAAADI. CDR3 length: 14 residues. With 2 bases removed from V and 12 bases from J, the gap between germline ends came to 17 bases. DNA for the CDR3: TGCGCCAGCAGTGAGCCAAGACTGCTCGCGGGGCAGTTCTTC. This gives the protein CASSEPRLLAGQFF.

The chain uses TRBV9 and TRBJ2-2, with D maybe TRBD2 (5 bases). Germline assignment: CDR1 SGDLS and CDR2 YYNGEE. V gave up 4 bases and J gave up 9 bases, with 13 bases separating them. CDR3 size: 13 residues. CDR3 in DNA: TGTGCCAGCAGCCCGGGATTTCCCAGGGAGCTGTTTTTT. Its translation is CASSPGFPRELFF.

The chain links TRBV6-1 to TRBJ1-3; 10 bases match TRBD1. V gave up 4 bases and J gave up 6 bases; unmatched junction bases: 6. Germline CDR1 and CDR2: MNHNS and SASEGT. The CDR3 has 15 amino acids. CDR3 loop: CASSGDRGFANTIYF. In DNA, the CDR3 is TGTGCCAGCAGTGGGGACAGGGGATTTGCAAACACCATATATTTT.

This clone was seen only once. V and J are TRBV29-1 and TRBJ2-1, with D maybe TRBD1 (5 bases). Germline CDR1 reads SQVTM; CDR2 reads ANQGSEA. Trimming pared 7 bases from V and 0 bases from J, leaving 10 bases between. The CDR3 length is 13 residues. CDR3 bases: TGCAGCGGGGTGGACATCTCCTACAATGAGCAGTTCTTC. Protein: CSGVDISYNEQFF.

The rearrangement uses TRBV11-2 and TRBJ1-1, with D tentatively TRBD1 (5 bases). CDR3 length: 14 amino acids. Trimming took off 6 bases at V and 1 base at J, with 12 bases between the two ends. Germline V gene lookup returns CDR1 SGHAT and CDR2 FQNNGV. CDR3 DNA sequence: TGTGCCAGCAGTTACGAAAGGGGGAACACTGAAGCTTTCTTT. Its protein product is CASSYERGNTEAFF. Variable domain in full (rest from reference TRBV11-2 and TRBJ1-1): EAGVAQSPRYKIIEKRQSVAFWCNPISGHATLYWYQQILGQGPKLLIQFQNNGVVDDSQLPKDRFSAERLKGVDSTLKIQPAKLEDSAVYLCASSYERGNTEAFFGQGTRLTVV.

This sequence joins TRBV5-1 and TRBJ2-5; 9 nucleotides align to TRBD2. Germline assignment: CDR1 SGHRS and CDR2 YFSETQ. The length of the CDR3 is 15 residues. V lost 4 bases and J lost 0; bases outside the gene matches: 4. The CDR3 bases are TGCGCCAGCAGCCTATTAGCGGGGGACCAAGAGACCCAGTACTTC. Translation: CASSLLAGDQETQYF.

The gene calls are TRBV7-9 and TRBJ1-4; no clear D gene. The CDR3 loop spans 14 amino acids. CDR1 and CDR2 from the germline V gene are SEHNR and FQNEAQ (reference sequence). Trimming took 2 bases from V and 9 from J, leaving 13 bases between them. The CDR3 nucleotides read TGTGCCAGCAGCTTACCGGCCGGCGGGAAAAAACTGTTTTTT. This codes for CASSLPAGGKKLFF.

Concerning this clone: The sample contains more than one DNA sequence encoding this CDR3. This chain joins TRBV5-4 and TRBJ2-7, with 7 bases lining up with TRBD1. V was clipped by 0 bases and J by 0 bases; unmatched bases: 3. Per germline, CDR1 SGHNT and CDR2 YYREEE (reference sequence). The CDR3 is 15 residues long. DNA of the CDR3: TGTGCCAGCAGCTTGGCGGGACAGTCCTCCTACGAGCAGTACTTC. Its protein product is CASSLAGQSSYEQYF. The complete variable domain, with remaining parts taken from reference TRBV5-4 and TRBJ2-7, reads ETGVTQSPTHLIKTRGQQVTLRCSSQSGHNTVSWYQQALGQGPQFIFQYYREEENGRGNFPPRFSGLQFPNYSSELNVNALELDDSALYLCASSLAGQSSYEQYFGPGTRLTVT.

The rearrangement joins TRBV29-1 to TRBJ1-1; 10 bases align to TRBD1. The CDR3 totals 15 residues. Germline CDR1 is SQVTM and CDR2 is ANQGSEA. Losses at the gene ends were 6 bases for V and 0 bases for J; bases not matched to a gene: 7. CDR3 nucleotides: TGCAGCGTAGATCCGGGACAGGGGATGAACACTGAAGCTTTCTTT. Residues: CSVDPGQGMNTEAFF.

In DNA, the CDR3 is TGTGCCAGCAGTTACACATCCGGGACAGGGGATAATGAGCAGTTCTTC. Translating it yields CASSYTSGTGDNEQFF. The chain couples TRBV6-5 to TRBJ2-1; 10 bases map to TRBD1. The CDR3 sequence is 16 residues long. Per the germline V gene, CDR1 is MNHEY and CDR2 is SVGAGI. V shed 2 bases, J shed 7 bases, and the junction held 8 bases outside the gene matches.

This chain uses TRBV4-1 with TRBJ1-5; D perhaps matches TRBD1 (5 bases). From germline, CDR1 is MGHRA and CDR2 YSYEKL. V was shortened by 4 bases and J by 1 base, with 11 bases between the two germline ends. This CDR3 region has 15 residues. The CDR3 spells CASSLMGGSNQPQHF. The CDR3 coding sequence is TGCGCCAGCAGCCTCATGGGGGGAAGCAATCAGCCCCAGCATTTT.

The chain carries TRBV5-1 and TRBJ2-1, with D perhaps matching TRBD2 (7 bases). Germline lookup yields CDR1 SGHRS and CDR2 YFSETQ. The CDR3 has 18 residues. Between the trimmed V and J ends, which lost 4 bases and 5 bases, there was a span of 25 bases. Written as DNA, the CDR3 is TGCGCCAGCAGCCGGGCCGGGCGGGGGCTTGGTCGGGACAATGAGCAGTTCTTC. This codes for CASSRAGRGLGRDNEQFF.

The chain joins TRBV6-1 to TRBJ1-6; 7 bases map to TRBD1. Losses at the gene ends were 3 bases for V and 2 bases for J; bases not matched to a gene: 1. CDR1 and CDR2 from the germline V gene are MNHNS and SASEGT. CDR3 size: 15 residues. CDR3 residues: CASSEDRPYNSPLHF. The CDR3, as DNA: TGTGCCAGCAGTGAGGACAGGCCCTATAATTCACCCCTCCACTTT.

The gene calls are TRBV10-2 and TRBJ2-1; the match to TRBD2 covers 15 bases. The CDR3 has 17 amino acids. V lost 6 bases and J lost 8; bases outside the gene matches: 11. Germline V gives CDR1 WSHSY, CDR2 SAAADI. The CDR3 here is CASRDPGLAGGRDEQFF. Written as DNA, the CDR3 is TGCGCCAGCAGGGATCCGGGACTAGCGGGGGGCCGAGATGAGCAGTTCTTC.

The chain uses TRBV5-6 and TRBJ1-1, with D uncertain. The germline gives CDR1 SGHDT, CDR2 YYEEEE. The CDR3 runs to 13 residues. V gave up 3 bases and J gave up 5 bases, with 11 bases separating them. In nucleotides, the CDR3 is TGTGCCAGCAGCTGGGCCGCTGAAACTGAAGCTTTCTTT. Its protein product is CASSWAAETEAFF.

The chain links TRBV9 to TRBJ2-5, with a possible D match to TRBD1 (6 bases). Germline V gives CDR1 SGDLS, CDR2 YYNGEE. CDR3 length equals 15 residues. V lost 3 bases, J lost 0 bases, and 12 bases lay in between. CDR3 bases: TGTGCCAGCAGCGCCACCCGGGACAACCAAGAGACCCAGTACTTC. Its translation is CASSATRDNQETQYF.

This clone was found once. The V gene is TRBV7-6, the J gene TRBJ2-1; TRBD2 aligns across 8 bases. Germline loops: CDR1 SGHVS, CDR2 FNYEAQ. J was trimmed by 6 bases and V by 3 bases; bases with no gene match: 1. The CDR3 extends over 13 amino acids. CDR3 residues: CASSFRGGNEQFF. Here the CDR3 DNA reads TGTGCCAGCAGCTTCCGGGGGGGCAATGAGCAGTTCTTC.

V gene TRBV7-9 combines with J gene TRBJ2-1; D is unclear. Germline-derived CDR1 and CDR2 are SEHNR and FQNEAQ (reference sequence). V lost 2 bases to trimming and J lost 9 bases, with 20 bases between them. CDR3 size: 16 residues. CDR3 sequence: CASSLPGLVPTSEQFF. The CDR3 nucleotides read TGTGCCAGCAGCTTACCAGGCTTAGTACCAACCTCTGAGCAGTTCTTC.